The 25 T cell receptor beta chains below were found in one sample sequenced in a study of T cells in Graves' hyperthyroidism and ophthalmopathy. Amplification of TCR beta CDR3 regions was performed using RNA transcripts as template. Initially, a first-round RT-PCR of the TCR CDR3 employed the HTBI primer set. TCRdb reprocessed the multiplex PCR reads via MiXCR and lists one record per CDR3 protein. Seen here are hundreds of thousands of distinct CDR3 sequences, about 20% observed once, and the top ten hold approximately 50%. The sequencing sample was made of blood. The receptors shown here come from a man aged 40-55 years with Graves' ophthalmopathy.

In nucleotides, the CDR3 is TGTGCCAGCAGCTTAGGGGCCCAGGGGCAGCCCCAGCATTTT. Protein: CASSLGAQGQPQHF. The rearrangement uses TRBV5-5 and TRBJ1-5; tentatively, D is TRBD1 (6 bases). The CDR3 is 14 residues long. Germline V CDR1 and CDR2: SGHKS, YYEKEE (reference sequence). Trimming cost V 2 bases and J 7 bases, with 13 bases left between them.

This clonotype was seen only a few times. The gene calls are TRBV6-2 or TRBV6-3 and TRBJ2-7; D not certain. V was shortened by 4 bases and J by 2 bases, with 9 bases between the two germline ends. This CDR3 has 13 amino acids. Per the germline V gene, CDR1 is MNHEY and CDR2 is SVGEGT. CDR3 DNA: TGTGCCAGCAGTTGGGGTATAACCTACGAGCAGTACTTC. Translation: CASSWGITYEQYF.

This clonotype was recorded a few times. The chain links TRBV7-2 to TRBJ1-4; D not certain. Trimming cost V 1 base and J 5 bases, with 8 bases left between them. The CDR3 loop spans 14 amino acids. CDR1 and CDR2 (germline): SGHTA, FQGNSA. Here the CDR3 reads CASSLGSRNEKLFF. For the CDR3, the DNA is TGTGCCAGCAGCTTAGGTAGCCGAAATGAAAAACTGTTTTTT.

The V call is TRBV9, the J call TRBJ2-7, with D perhaps TRBD2 (5 bases). Germline lookup yields CDR1 SGDLS and CDR2 YYNGEE. The germline V and J ends were trimmed by 0 bases and 3 bases, with 7 bases remaining between them. This CDR3 has 13 residues. The CDR3 DNA reads TGTGCCAGCAGCGTAGACGGGGTCTACGAGCAGTACTTC. Translation: CASSVDGVYEQYF.

The rearrangement links TRBV2 to TRBJ1-6; D is perhaps TRBD1 (6 bases). The V and J ends lost 8 bases and 7 bases respectively, with 9 bases between them. The V gene's germline CDR1 is SNHLY and CDR2 FYNNEI. CDR3 length: 12 amino acids. CDR3 sequence (DNA): TGTGCCAGCCGGGACACCAATTCACCCCTCCACTTT. Its protein is CASRDTNSPLHF.

V is TRBV7-8 and J is TRBJ2-7; no definite D call. CDR1 is SGHVS, CDR2 FQNEAQ, per germline. Deletions cut 1 base from V and 0 bases from J, with 7 bases between. CDR3 length equals 14 residues. CDR3 sequence (DNA): TGTGCCAGCAGCTTAGGTATGGACTCCTACGAGCAGTACTTC. It encodes CASSLGMDSYEQYF.

The J gene is TRBJ2-6, the V gene TRBV6-1; D remains ambiguous. Trimming took 2 bases from V and 0 from J, leaving 11 bases between them. Looked up from germline, CDR1 is MNHNS and CDR2 is SASEGT. This CDR3 has 17 residues. For the CDR3, the DNA is TGTGCCAGCAGTGAACAAATCGACCACTCTGGGGCCAACGTCCTGACTTTC. Residues: CASSEQIDHSGANVLTF.

Note on this clonotype: A clone one base away is much larger, so this may be a read error. The V gene is TRBV7-3, the J gene TRBJ1-1; D gene uncertain. Per germline, CDR1 SGHTA and CDR2 FQGTGA. The CDR3 has 14 residues. This CDR3 is CAGSPDVANTEAFF. In DNA, the CDR3 is TGTGCCGGCAGCCCCGACGTAGCGAACACTGAAGCTTTCTTT.

This clonotype came up a few times. The chain is built from TRBV9 and TRBJ2-1, with 13 bases matching TRBD2. The germline V gene has CDR1 SGDLS and CDR2 YYNGEE. Losses at the gene ends were 4 bases for V and 7 bases for J; bases not matched to a gene: 8. The CDR3 has 16 amino acids. CDR3 residues: CASSPQGGLAGNEQFF. The CDR3, as DNA: TGTGCCAGCAGCCCTCAGGGGGGACTAGCGGGGAATGAGCAGTTCTTC.

This clonotype was found a few times. The chain combines TRBV13 with TRBJ2-7; 7 bases match TRBD2. The V gene end was trimmed by 1 base and the J gene end by 7 bases; junction bases not matched to a gene: 10. The CDR3 sequence is 15 residues long. In germline, CDR1 is PRHDT, CDR2 FYEKMQ (reference sequence). The chain's CDR3 is CASSLVGGGDREQYF. The CDR3 nucleotides read TGTGCCAGCAGCTTAGTTGGGGGAGGGGATCGGGAGCAGTACTTC.

The table lists this clonotype with many counts. This chain links TRBV9 with TRBJ2-7, with 7 bases lining up with TRBD1. J gave up 0 bases and V 5 bases, and 2 bases lay outside the gene matches. CDR1 is SGDLS, CDR2 YYNGEE, per germline. The CDR3 is 13 residues long. CDR3: CASRGQSSYEQYF. The CDR3 DNA is TGTGCCAGCAGGGGACAGAGCTCCTACGAGCAGTACTTC.

This clonotype has only a few counts. The chain employs TRBV28 and TRBJ2-5; no firm D call. The CDR3 is 15 residues long. Trimming pared 8 bases from V and 5 bases from J, leaving 21 bases between. Per the germline V gene, CDR1 is MDHEN and CDR2 is SYDVKM. The CDR3 loop reads CASRSSPGQGETQYF. DNA of the CDR3: TGTGCCAGCCGTTCCAGCCCGGGCCAAGGTGAGACCCAGTACTTC.

Ten or more counts support this clonotype. This rearrangement joins TRBV7-8 to TRBJ2-3; 12 bases are a match to TRBD2. With 5 bases clipped from V and 0 bases from J, the junction kept 9 bases outside the gene matches. This CDR3 is built from 18 residues. Germline assignment: CDR1 SGHVS and CDR2 FQNEAQ. CDR3 DNA: TGTGCCAGCAGCATAGGACTAGCGGGGTCCGCTAGCACAGATACGCAGTATTTT. Translated: CASSIGLAGSASTDTQYF.

This clonotype has only a few counts. V is TRBV7-2 and J is TRBJ1-5, with a possible D match to TRBD1 (6 bases). V was clipped by 2 bases and J by 6 bases, with 17 bases between them. CDR1 is SGHTA and CDR2 is FQGNSA in the germline V gene. CDR3 length equals 16 residues. The chain's CDR3 is CASSLIAGTSGQPQHF. The CDR3 nucleotides read TGTGCCAGCAGCTTAATAGCGGGGACAAGCGGTCAGCCCCAGCATTTT.

CDR3 sequence reads: CASSTQTDINEKLFF. As DNA, the CDR3 is TGTGCCAGCAGTACTCAGACAGATATTAATGAAAAACTGTTTTTT. This chain joins TRBV9 and TRBJ1-4, with D maybe TRBD1 (5 bases). Germline assignment: CDR1 SGDLS and CDR2 YYNGEE. This CDR3 spans 15 amino acids. Trimming stripped 5 bases from V and 4 bases from J, with 15 bases between.

On this clonotype itself: This clone may be a read error of a much larger clone one base away. This chain uses TRBV28 with TRBJ2-5; D is unclear. The CDR3 covers 12 residues. Germline lookup yields CDR1 MDHEN and CDR2 SYDVKM. Trimming took off 8 bases at V and 5 bases at J, with 12 bases between the two ends. The CDR3 protein is CASGPSSETQYF. CDR3 nucleotides: TGTGCCAGCGGTCCGTCGAGCGAGACCCAGTACTTC.

This clonotype has ten or more counts. The genes are TRBV12-3 or TRBV12-4 and TRBJ1-5, with a possible D match to TRBD1 (5 bases). CDR3 size: 14 residues. V was pared by 3 bases and J by 4 bases, with 10 bases between. The CDR3 spells CASSFGAVNQPQHF. The CDR3 DNA reads as TGTGCCAGCAGTTTCGGGGCAGTGAATCAGCCCCAGCATTTT.

This clonotype was detected many times. The chain carries TRBV5-1 and TRBJ2-7, with D unresolved. V was clipped by 0 bases and J by 0 bases, with 4 bases between them. The CDR3 runs 13 residues. Germline CDR1 SGHRS, CDR2 YFSETQ. The CDR3: CASSLAASYEQYF. In DNA, the CDR3 is TGCGCCAGCAGCTTGGCAGCCTCCTACGAGCAGTACTTC.

This clonotype was recorded many times. The rearrangement uses TRBV11-2 and TRBJ1-5, with D perhaps TRBD1 (5 bases). The CDR3 extends over 13 amino acids. V lost 3 bases to trimming and J lost 5 bases, with 8 bases between them. The V gene's germline CDR1 is SGHAT and CDR2 FQNNGV. In DNA, the CDR3 is TGTGCCAGCAGCTTGCAGGGTGATCAGCCCCAGCATTTT. Amino acid sequence: CASSLQGDQPQHF. The full variable domain, rest sourced from reference TRBV11-2 and TRBJ1-5, is EAGVAQSPRYKIIEKRQSVAFWCNPISGHATLYWYQQILGQGPKLLIQFQNNGVVDDSQLPKDRFSAERLKGVDSTLKIQPAKLEDSAVYLCASSLQGDQPQHFGDGTRLSIL.

The rearrangement uses TRBV5-1 and TRBJ2-1; 10 nucleotides agree with TRBD2. The CDR3 extends over 15 amino acids. V was pared by 0 bases and J by 6 bases, with 3 bases of the junction left unmatched. Germline assignment: CDR1 SGHRS and CDR2 YFSETQ. This CDR3 is CASSLVVAGGNEQFF. CDR3 coding DNA: TGCGCCAGCAGCTTGGTGGTAGCGGGGGGCAATGAGCAGTTCTTC.

This clonotype was recorded at least ten times. The V call is TRBV11-2, the J call TRBJ2-5; D is unresolved. V was shortened by 5 bases and J by 6 bases, with 10 bases between the two germline ends. Germline V CDR1 and CDR2: SGHAT, FQNNGV. CDR3 length: 12 residues. CDR3 in DNA: TGTGCCAGCAGCCTCGTAAGGAAGACCCAGTACTTC. Amino acids: CASSLVRKTQYF.

This clonotype showed up many times. The V and J genes are TRBV5-1 and TRBJ2-7, with D uncertain. The germline CDR1 and CDR2 sequences are SGHRS and YFSETQ. CDR3 length: 13 residues. V lost 4 bases and J lost 2, with 10 bases in between. CDR3 DNA sequence: TGCGCCAGCAGCCAGGACGGTGCCTACGAGCAGTACTTC. This sequence encodes CASSQDGAYEQYF.

The chain is built from TRBV28 and TRBJ1-1; no definite D call. Per germline, CDR1 MDHEN and CDR2 SYDVKM. V gave up 2 bases and J gave up 0 bases, with 10 bases separating them. The CDR3 runs 15 residues. CDR3: CASSLRSALNTEAFF. DNA of the CDR3: TGTGCCAGCAGTTTAAGGTCGGCTTTGAACACTGAAGCTTTCTTT.

Of note for this clonotype: Sequence at one end of the junction differs from germline and may be a read error. This chain uses TRBV6-1 with TRBJ1-2; 7 positions match TRBD1. This CDR3 comprises 13 residues. Germline V gene sequence: CDR1 MNHNS, CDR2 SASEGT. This CDR3 reads CASGDLRTGGYTF. The CDR3 DNA reads TGTGCCAGCGGTGATCTCCGGACAGGTGGCTACACCTTC.

V is TRBV4-1 and J is TRBJ2-7; no clear D gene. The CDR3 covers 14 residues. Germline V CDR1 and CDR2: MGHRA, YSYEKL. Trimming pared 0 bases from V and 0 bases from J, leaving 6 bases between. Here the CDR3 reads CASSQDPGSYEQYF. CDR3 sequence (DNA): TGCGCCAGCAGCCAAGACCCAGGCTCCTACGAGCAGTACTTC.